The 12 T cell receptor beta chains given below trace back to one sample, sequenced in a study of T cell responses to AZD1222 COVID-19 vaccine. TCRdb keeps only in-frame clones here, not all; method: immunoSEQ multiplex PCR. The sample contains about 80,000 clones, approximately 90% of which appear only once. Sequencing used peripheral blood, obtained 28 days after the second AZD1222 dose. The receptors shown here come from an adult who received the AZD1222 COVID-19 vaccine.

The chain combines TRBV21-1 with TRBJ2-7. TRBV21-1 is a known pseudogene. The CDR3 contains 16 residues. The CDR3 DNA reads TGTGCCAGCACCCCCGTAGCGGGACAGGCAAACTACGAGCAGTACTTC. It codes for CASTPVAGQANYEQYF.

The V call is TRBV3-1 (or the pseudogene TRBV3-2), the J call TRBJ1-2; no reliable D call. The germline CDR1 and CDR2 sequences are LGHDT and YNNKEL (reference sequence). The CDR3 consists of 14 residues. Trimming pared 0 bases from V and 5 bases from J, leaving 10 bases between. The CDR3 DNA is TGTGCCAGCAGCCAAGAGGGGTCGGGGTATGGCTACACCTTC. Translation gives CASSQEGSGYGYTF.

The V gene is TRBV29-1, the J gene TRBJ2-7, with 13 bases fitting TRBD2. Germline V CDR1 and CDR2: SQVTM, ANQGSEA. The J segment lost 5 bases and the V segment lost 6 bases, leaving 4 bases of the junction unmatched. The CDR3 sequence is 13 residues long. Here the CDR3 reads CSVRLAGGHEQYF. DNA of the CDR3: TGCAGCGTCCGACTAGCGGGAGGCCACGAGCAGTACTTC.

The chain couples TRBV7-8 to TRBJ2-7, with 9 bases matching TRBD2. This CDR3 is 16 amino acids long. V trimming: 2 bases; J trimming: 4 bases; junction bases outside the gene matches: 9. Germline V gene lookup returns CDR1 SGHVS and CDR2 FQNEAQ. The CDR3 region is CASSLRLAGVQYEQYF. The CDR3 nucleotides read TGTGCCAGCAGCTTACGCTTAGCGGGAGTTCAATACGAGCAGTACTTC.

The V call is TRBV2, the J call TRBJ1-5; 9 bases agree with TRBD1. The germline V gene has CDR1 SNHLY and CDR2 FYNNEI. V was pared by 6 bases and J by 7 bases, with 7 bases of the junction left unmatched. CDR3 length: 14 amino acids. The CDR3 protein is CASSMTGGSQPQHF. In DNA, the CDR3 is TGTGCCAGCAGCATGACAGGGGGTAGCCAGCCCCAGCATTTT. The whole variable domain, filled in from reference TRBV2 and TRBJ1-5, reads EPEVTQTPSHQVTQMGQEVILRCVPISNHLYFYWYRQILGQKVEFLVSFYNNEISEKSEIFDDQFSVERPDGSNFTLKIRSTKLEDSAMYFCASSMTGGSQPQHFGDGTRLSIL.

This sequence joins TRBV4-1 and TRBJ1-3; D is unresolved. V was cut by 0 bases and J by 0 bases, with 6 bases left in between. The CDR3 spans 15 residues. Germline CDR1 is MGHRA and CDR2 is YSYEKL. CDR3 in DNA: TGCGCCAGCAGCCAAGAGTCAGCCTCTGGAAACACCATATATTTT. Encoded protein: CASSQESASGNTIYF.

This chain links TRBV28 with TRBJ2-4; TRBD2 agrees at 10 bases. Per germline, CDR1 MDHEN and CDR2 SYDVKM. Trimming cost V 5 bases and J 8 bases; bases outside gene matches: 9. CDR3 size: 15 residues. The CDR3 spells CASSTPLAGDYIQYF. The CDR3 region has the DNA TGTGCCAGCAGTACCCCGCTAGCGGGAGATTACATTCAGTACTTC.

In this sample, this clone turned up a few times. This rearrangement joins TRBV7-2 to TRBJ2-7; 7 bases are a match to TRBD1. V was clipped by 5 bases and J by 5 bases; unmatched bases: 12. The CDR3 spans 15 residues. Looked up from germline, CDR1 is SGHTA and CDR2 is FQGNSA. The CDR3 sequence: CASSVSGTDPNEQYF. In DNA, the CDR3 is TGTGCCAGCAGCGTATCCGGGACAGACCCCAACGAGCAGTACTTC.

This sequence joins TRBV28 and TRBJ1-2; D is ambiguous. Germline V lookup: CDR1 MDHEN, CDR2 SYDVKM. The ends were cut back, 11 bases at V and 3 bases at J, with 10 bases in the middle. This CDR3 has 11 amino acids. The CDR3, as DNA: TGTGCCGCCCGGAAGGACTATGGCTACACCTTC. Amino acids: CAARKDYGYTF.

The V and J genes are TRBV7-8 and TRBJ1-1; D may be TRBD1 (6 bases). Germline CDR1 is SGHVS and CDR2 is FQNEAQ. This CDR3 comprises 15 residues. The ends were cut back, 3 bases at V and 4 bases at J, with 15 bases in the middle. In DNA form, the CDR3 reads TGTGCCAGCAGCTTCAGACAGGTGGGCGGCACTGAAGCTTTCTTT. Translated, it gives CASSFRQVGGTEAFF.

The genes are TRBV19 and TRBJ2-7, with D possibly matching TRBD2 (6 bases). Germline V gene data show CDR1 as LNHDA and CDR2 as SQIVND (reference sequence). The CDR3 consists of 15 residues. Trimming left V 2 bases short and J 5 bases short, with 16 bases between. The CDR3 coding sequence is TGTGCCAGTAGTATAAGTGGGGGGACTTTCCACGAGCAGTACTTC. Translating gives CASSISGGTFHEQYF.

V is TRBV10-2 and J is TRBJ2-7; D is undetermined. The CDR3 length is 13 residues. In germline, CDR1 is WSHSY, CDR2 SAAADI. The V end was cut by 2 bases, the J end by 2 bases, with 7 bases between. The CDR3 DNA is TGCGCCAGCAGTGAGCCTTTTGCCTACGAGCAGTACTTC. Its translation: CASSEPFAYEQYF.